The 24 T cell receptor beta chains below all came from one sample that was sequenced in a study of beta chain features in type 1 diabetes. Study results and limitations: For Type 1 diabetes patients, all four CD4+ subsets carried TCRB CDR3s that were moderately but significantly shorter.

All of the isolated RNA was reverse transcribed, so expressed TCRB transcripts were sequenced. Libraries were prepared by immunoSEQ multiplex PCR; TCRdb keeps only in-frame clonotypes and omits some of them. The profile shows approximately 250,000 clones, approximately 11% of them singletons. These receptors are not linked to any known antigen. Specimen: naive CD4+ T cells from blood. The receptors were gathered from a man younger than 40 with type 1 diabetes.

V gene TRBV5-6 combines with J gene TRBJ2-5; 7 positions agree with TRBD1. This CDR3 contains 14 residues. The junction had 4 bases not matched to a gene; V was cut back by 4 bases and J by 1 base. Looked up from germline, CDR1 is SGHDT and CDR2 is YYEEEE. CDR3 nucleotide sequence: TGTGCCAGCAGCCACAACAGGGGCCAAGAGACCCAGTACTTC. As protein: CASSHNRGQETQYF.

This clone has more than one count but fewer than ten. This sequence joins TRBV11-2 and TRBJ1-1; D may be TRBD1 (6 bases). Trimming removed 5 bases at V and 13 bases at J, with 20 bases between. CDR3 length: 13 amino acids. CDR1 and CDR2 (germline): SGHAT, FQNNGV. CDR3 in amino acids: CASSPSPGTSIFF. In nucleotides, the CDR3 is TGTGCCAGCAGCCCCTCCCCCGGGACATCTATTTTCTTT. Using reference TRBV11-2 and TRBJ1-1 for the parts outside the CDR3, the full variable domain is EAGVAQSPRYKIIEKRQSVAFWCNPISGHATLYWYQQILGQGPKLLIQFQNNGVVDDSQLPKDRFSAERLKGVDSTLKIQPAKLEDSAVYLCASSPSPGTSIFFGQGTRLTVV.

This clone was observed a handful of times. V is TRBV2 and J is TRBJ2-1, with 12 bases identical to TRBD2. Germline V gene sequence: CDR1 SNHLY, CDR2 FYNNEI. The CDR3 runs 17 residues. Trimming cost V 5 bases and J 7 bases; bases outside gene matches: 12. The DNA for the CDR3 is TGTGCCAGCAGTTCGCGTCTGCTAGCGGGGGGGCAGAATGAGCAGTTCTTC. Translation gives CASSSRLLAGGQNEQFF.

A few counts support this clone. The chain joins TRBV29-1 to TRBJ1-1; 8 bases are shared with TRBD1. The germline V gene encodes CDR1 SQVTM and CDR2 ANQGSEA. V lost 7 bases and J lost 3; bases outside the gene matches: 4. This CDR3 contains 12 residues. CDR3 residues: CSASQGDTEAFF. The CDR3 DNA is TGCAGCGCCTCACAGGGGGACACTGAAGCTTTCTTT.

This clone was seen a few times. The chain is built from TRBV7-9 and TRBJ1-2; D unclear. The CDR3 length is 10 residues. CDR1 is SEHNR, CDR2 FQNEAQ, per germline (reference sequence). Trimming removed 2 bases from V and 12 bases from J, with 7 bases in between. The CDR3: CASSLLRDTF. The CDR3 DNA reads TGTGCCAGCAGCTTACTCCGGGACACCTTC. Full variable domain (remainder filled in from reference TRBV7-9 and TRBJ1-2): DTGVSQNPRHKITKRGQNVTFRCDPISEHNRLYWYRQTLGQGPEFLTYFQNEAQLEKSRLLSDRFSAERPKGSFSTLEIQRTEQGDSAMYLCASSLLRDTFGSGTRLTVV.

CDR3 DNA: TGTGCCAGCAGCAGGCAGGGAAGGTCACCCCTCCACTTT. Residues: CASSRQGRSPLHF. V gene TRBV7-8 combines with J gene TRBJ1-6, with D perhaps TRBD1 (5 bases). Germline CDR1 SGHVS, CDR2 FQNEAQ. Trimming removed 5 bases from V and 10 bases from J, with 12 bases in between. The length of the CDR3 is 13 residues. Looking up the rest from reference TRBV7-8 and TRBJ1-6 gives the full variable domain: GAGVSQSPRYKVAKRGQDVALRCDPISGHVSLFWYQQALGQGPEFLTYFQNEAQLDKSGLPSDRFFAERPEGSVSTLKIQRTQQEDSAVYLCASSRQGRSPLHFGNGTRLTVT.

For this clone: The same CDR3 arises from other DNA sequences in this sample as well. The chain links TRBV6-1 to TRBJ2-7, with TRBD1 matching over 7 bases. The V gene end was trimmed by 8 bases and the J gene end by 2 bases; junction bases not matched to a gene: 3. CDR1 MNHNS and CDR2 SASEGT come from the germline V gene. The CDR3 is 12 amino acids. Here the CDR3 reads CASRDRAYEQYF. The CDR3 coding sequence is TGTGCCAGCCGGGACAGAGCCTACGAGCAGTACTTC.

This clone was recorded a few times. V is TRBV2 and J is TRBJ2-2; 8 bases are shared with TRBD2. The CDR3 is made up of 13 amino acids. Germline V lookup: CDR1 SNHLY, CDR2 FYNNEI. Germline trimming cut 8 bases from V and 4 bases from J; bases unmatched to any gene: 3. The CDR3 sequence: CASRTSPTGELFF. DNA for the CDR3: TGTGCCAGCCGGACTAGCCCCACCGGGGAGCTGTTTTTT.

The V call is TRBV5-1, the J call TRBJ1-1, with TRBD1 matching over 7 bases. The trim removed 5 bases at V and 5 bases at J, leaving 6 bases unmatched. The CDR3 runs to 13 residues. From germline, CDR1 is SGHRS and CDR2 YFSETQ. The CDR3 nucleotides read TGCGCCAGCAGTTCAGGGGGTAGGACTGAAGCTTTCTTT. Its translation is CASSSGGRTEAFF.

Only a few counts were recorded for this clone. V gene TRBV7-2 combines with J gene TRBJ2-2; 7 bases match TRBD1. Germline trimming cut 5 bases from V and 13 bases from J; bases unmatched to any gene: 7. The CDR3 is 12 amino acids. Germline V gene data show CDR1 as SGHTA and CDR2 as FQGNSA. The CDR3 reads CASSPTGRGLFF. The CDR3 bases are TGTGCCAGCAGCCCGACAGGGCGAGGGCTGTTTTTT.

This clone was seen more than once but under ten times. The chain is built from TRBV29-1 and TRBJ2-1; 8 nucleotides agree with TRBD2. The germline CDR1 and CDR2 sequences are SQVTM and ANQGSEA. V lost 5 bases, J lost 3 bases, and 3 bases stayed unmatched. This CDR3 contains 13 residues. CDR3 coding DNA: TGCAGCGTTATAGCGGGGAACTACAATGAGCAGTTCTTC. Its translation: CSVIAGNYNEQFF.

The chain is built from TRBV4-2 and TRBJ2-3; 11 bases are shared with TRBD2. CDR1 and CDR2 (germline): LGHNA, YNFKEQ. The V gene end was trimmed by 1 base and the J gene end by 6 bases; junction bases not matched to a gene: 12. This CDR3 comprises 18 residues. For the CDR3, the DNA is TGTGCCAGCAGCCAAGTAGCGACTAGCGGGGTGAGGGCGGATACGCAGTATTTT. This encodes CASSQVATSGVRADTQYF.

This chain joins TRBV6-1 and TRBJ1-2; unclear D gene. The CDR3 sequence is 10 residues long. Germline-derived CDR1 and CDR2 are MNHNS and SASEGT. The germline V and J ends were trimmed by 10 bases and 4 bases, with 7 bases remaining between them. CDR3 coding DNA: TGTGCCACCGAGGGCTATGGCTACACCTTC. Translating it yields CATEGYGYTF.

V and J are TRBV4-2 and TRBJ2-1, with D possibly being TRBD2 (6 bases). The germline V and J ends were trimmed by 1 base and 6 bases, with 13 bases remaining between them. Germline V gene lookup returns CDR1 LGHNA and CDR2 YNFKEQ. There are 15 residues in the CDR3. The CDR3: CASSQVVLAFNEQFF. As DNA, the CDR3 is TGTGCCAGCAGCCAAGTGGTACTAGCATTCAATGAGCAGTTCTTC.

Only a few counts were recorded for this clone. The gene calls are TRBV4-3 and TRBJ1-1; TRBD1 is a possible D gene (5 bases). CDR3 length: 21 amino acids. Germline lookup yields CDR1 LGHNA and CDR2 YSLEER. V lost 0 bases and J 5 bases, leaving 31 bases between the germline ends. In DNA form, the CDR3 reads TGCGCCAGCAGCCAAGACAGCAGGCCCGGGCGGGGGACCGTCGGTGTAACTGAAGCTTTCTTT. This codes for CASSQDSRPGRGTVGVTEAFF.

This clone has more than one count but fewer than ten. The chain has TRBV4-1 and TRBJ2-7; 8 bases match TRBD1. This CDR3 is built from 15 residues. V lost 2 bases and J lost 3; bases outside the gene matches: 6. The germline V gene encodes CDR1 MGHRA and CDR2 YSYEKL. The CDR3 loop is CASSQQDRVNYEQYF. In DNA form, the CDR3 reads TGCGCCAGCAGCCAACAGGACAGGGTGAACTACGAGCAGTACTTC.

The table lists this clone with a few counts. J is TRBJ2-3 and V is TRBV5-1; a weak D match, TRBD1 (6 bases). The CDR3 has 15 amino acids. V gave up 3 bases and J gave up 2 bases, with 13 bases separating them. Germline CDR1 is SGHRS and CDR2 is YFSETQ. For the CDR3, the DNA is TGCGCCAGCAGCTCCGAACAGGGCCCCACAGATACGCAGTATTTT. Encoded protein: CASSSEQGPTDTQYF.

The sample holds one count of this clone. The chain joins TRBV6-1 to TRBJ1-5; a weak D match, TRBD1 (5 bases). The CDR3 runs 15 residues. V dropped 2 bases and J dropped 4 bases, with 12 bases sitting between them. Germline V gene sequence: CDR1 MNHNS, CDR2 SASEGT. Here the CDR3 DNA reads TGTGCCAGCAGTGAATTATCGGGGACTAATCAGCCCCAGCATTTT. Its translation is CASSELSGTNQPQHF.

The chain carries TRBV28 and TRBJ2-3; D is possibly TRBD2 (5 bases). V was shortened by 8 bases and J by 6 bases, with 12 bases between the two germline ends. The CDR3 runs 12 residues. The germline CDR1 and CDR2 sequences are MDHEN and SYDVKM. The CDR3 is CASELSGDTQYF. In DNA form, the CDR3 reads TGTGCCAGCGAGCTCTCGGGGGATACGCAGTATTTT.

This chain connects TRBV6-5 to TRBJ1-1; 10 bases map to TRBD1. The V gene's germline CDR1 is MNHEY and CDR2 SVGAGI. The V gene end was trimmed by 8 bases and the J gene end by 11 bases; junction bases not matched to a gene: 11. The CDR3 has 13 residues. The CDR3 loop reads CASLGQGDRRAFF. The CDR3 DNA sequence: TGTGCCAGCCTTGGACAGGGGGATCGTAGGGCTTTCTTT.

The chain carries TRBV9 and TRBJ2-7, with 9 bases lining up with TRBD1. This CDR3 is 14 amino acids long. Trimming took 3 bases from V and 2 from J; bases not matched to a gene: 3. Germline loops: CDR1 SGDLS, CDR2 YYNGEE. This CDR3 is CASSEGQGTYEQYF. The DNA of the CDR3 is TGTGCCAGCAGCGAAGGACAGGGGACCTACGAGCAGTACTTC.

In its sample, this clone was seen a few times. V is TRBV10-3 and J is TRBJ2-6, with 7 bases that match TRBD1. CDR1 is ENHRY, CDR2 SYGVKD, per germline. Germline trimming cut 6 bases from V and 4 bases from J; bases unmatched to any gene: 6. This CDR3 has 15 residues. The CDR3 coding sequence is TGTGCCATCAGGGGGACAGAGGCAGGGGCCAACGTCCTGACTTTC. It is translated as CAIRGTEAGANVLTF.

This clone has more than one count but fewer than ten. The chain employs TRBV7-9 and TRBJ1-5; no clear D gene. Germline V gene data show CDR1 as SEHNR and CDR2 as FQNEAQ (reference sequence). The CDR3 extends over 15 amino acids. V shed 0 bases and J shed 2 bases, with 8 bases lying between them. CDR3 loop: CASSLAASGNQPQHF. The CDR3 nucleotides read TGTGCCAGCAGCTTAGCGGCCTCCGGCAATCAGCCCCAGCATTTT.

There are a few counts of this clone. Written as DNA, the CDR3 is TGCGCCAGCCACCTCTTTCCCGGGACAGGGTCCCTAATGAACACTGAAGCTTTCTTT. Encoded protein: CASHLFPGTGSLMNTEAFF. The chain joins TRBV5-1 to TRBJ1-1; TRBD1 matches at 9 bases. The germline V gene has CDR1 SGHRS and CDR2 YFSETQ. The V gene end was trimmed by 7 bases and the J gene end by 0 bases; junction bases not matched to a gene: 19. The CDR3 has 19 residues.